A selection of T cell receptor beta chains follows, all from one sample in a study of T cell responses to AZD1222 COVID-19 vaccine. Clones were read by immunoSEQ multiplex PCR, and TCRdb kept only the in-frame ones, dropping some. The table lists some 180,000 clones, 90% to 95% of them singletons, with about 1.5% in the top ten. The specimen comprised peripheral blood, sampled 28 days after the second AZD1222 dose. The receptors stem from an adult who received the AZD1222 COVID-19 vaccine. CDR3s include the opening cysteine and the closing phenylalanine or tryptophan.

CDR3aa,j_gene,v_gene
CASSLGQGDNSPLHF,TRBJ1-6,TRBV18
CASSLPGGGTDTQYF,TRBJ2-3,TRBV3-1/TRBV3-2
CASSFLAGGTGASDTQYF,TRBJ2-3,TRBV5-1
CASSPRENRFSTNEKLFF,TRBJ1-4,TRBV7-8
CASSEGFGTGFNEQFF,TRBJ2-1,TRBV2
CASSGSSTDTQYF,TRBJ2-3,TRBV28
CASSQVGGSGTYEQYF,TRBJ2-7,TRBV3-1/TRBV3-2
CASSLLGFVGTDTQYF,TRBJ2-3,TRBV28
CASSGNGAATEAFF,TRBJ1-1,TRBV5-1
CSAGGSDSTDTQYF,TRBJ2-3,TRBV20-1
CASSHTDSNQPQHF,TRBJ1-5,TRBV19
CAWRDGLNTEAFF,TRBJ1-1,TRBV30
CASSGRENYGYTF,TRBJ1-2,TRBV4-3
CASSQFLREKLFF,TRBJ1-4,TRBV4-1
CASSFPGTRKNEQFF,TRBJ2-1,TRBV28
CASSEASGTRSYF,TRBJ2-7,TRBV2
CASSLGTDNEQFF,TRBJ2-1,TRBV7-9
CARGADRGFYEQYF,TRBJ2-7,TRBV21-1
CASSGVGFGEQYF,TRBJ2-7,TRBV2
CASRDQTGDPYNEQFF,TRBJ2-1,TRBV5-1
CASSLRTSGSNEQFF,TRBJ2-1,TRBV18
CALSWTGEQYF,TRBJ2-7,TRBV21-1
CASSVGPLDTEAFF,TRBJ1-1,TRBV9
CASSYPSSGALNQPQHF,TRBJ1-5,TRBV6-2/TRBV6-3
CASTHRWGGRELFF,TRBJ2-2,TRBV6-5
CAGGTFSYEQYF,TRBJ2-7,TRBV30
CASSRMGGFDEQYF,TRBJ2-7,TRBV2
CASSIFSNYGYTF,TRBJ1-2,TRBV19
CAISVLGDEQYF,TRBJ2-7,TRBV10-3
CASSSGTPYGYTF,TRBJ1-2,TRBV12-3/TRBV12-4
CAISEKLSGGGWPFF,TRBJ2-1,TRBV10-3
CASSLMPLNEQFF,TRBJ2-1,TRBV12-3/TRBV12-4
CASSLPYLGGTQPQHF,TRBJ1-5,TRBV7-9
CASRLDTGELFF,TRBJ2-2,TRBV15
CASSIGQGADTQYF,TRBJ2-3,TRBV19
CASSQDLTGDLYF,TRBJ2-3,TRBV4-1
CASSPGTSGGQETQYF,TRBJ2-5,TRBV4-3
CASSFFRGNSQPQHF,TRBJ1-5,TRBV28
CASSPPLSKISGQGETQYF,TRBJ2-5,TRBV18
CASSQDRGTSYNEQFF,TRBJ2-1,TRBV4-3
CASSLGQVLYGYTF,TRBJ1-2,TRBV5-6
CASSSGTGGTEAFF,TRBJ1-1,TRBV5-1
CASSQLAGTNTGELFF,TRBJ2-2,TRBV2
CASSQVRGRGTEAFF,TRBJ1-1,TRBV4-1
CAWSAGAVNTEAFF,TRBJ1-1,TRBV30
CASRIGRYEQYF,TRBJ2-7,TRBV2
CATQRGAGILFTDEQFF,TRBJ2-1,TRBV10-3
CATRTYLSSYEQYF,TRBJ2-7,TRBV2
CASKAHQGNTEAFF,TRBJ1-1,TRBV6-5
CASREGQNNQPQHF,TRBJ1-5,TRBV2
CASSSQGWSTEAFF,TRBJ1-1,TRBV4-2